This T cell receptor (beta chain) was recorded in a study of T-cell memory formation after mild COVID-19. Only a few counts were recorded for this clonotype. In TCRdb, the 5' RACE reads were re-called with MiXCR into one record per CDR3 protein. This sample has 350,000 to 500,000 distinct CDR3 sequences, with 20% found just once. Trimming pared 0 bases from V and 7 bases from J, leaving 7 bases between. There are 12 residues in the CDR3. The receptor's source is an adult woman who had mild COVID-19 (a few samples of this study predate the infection). Cell type and time point are not known. Input material: PBMCs or a T cell subset sorted from them (not recorded which). V gene TRBV12-3 or TRBV12-4 combines with J gene TRBJ2-7; D is uncertain. CDR3 nucleotides: TGTGCCAGCAGTTTAGCCGGGTTTGAGCAGTACTTC. Protein product: CASSLAGFEQYF.